The text below deals with one T cell receptor beta chain. The antigen remains undetermined. The data were obtained in a study of blood T cells in healthy people across ages. The study, taken as a whole, reports: Per-million-T-cell TCR beta diversity fell roughly linearly with age.

The CDR3 spans 13 residues. Germline V lookup: CDR1 SNHLY, CDR2 FYNNEI. The V and J ends lost 4 bases and 6 bases, in that order; junction bases with no gene match: 4. Per-sample yields of isolated PBMCs were at least 6 million. The authors ran a second PCR of 7 to 11 cycles using a sample-barcoded 5' primer and a J-beta primer mix. TCRdb called the 5' RACE reads again in MiXCR, with one record for every CDR3 protein. Of 600,000 to 900,000 distinct CDR3 sequences listed, around 25% were seen once; the top ten hold over 2.5%. These data were also filed under a second study, of T cells of mothers and their children. This second study says: Each mother gave over 9.5 million TCR beta CDR3 reads; each child, around 3 million. In related and unrelated pairs alike, thymic selection shapes TCR recombination output, with inherited differences minor.

Sequenced sample: blood. The TCR was taken from a boy aged 5 to 17 in good health. V gene TRBV2 combines with J gene TRBJ1-2, with 8 bases aligning to TRBD1. In DNA form, the CDR3 reads TGTGCCAGCAGTGCGGACAGGGAGCATGGCTACACCTTC. It encodes CASSADREHGYTF.